Following are 8 T cell receptor beta chains from one sample sequenced in a study of blood T cell repertoires in COVID-19. Here immunoSEQ multiplex PCR was the method, and the copy in TCRdb shows in-frame clones only, minus some. The sample yields approximately 240,000 clones, roughly 84% seen once. Specimen: peripheral blood. These receptors were taken from a woman aged 40 to 55 who had recovered from COVID-19.

J is TRBJ2-7 and V is TRBV28; 8 positions match TRBD2. The CDR3 contains 14 residues. V dropped 7 bases and J dropped 4; count of bases not matched to a gene: 9. Germline CDR1 and CDR2: MDHEN and SYDVKM. CDR3: CASTAGLAIYEQYF. The CDR3 DNA follows: TGTGCCAGCACCGCCGGACTAGCTATTTACGAGCAGTACTTC. The whole variable domain, filled in from reference TRBV28 and TRBJ2-7, reads DVKVTQSSRYLVKRTGEKVFLECVQDMDHENMFWYRQDPGLGLRLIYFSYDVKMKEKGDIPEGYSVSREKKERFSLILESASTNQTSMYLCASTAGLAIYEQYFGPGTRLTVT.

CDR3 coding DNA: TGTGCCAGCAGCTTAAACGGAGAGGAGCAGTTCTTC. The encoded protein is CASSLNGEEQFF. The V call is TRBV7-3, the J call TRBJ2-1, with no clear D. V was pared by 1 base and J by 10 bases, with 8 bases between. Germline V gene lookup returns CDR1 SGHTA and CDR2 FQGTGA. The CDR3 loop spans 12 amino acids. The variable domain in full, completed from reference TRBV7-3 and TRBJ2-1, reads GAGVSQTPSNKVTEKGKYVELRCDPISGHTALYWYRQSLGQGPEFLIYFQGTGAADDSGLPNDRFFAVRPEGSVSTLKIQRTERGDSAVYLCASSLNGEEQFFGPGTRLTVL.

The genes are TRBV10-3 and TRBJ1-5; 11 nucleotides agree with TRBD1. From germline, CDR1 is ENHRY and CDR2 SYGVKD. This CDR3 is 14 amino acids long. J lost 9 bases, V lost 5 bases, and 6 bases had no gene match. The CDR3 region is CAISWTGGEGPQHF. In DNA form, the CDR3 reads TGTGCCATCAGTTGGACAGGGGGCGAGGGGCCCCAGCATTTT.

This chain connects TRBV4-1 to TRBJ2-3; D gene uncertain. Germline CDR1 reads MGHRA; CDR2 reads YSYEKL. V was cut by 3 bases and J by 5 bases, with 18 bases left in between. This CDR3 contains 16 residues. CDR3 sequence reads: CASSHPGARQEDTQYF. CDR3 DNA sequence: TGCGCCAGCAGCCATCCTGGCGCACGCCAGGAAGATACGCAGTATTTT.

The V and J genes are TRBV6-5 and TRBJ2-7; 8 bases map to TRBD1. V lost 0 bases to trimming and J lost 7 bases; unmatched junction nucleotides: 8. The germline V gene encodes CDR1 MNHEY and CDR2 SVGAGI. The CDR3 totals 15 residues. CDR3: CASSYSFQGALEQYF. CDR3 bases: TGTGCCAGCAGTTACTCGTTTCAGGGGGCGCTTGAGCAGTACTTC.

The chain combines TRBV18 with TRBJ1-1; unclear D gene. Germline CDR1 KGHSH, CDR2 LQKENI. This CDR3 region has 14 residues. Trimming left V 8 bases short and J 6 bases short, with 19 bases between. The CDR3 loop reads CASRPLQRPAEAFF. The CDR3 DNA sequence: TGTGCCAGCCGACCTCTTCAGCGGCCCGCTGAAGCTTTCTTT.

The gene calls are TRBV4-2 and TRBJ2-2, with D perhaps TRBD2 (6 bases). Germline CDR1 and CDR2: LGHNA and YNFKEQ. The CDR3 totals 16 residues. With 4 bases removed from V and 0 bases from J, the gap between germline ends came to 12 bases. The CDR3 reads CASSPFAGPNTGELFF. CDR3 DNA: TGTGCCAGCAGCCCCTTTGCGGGGCCGAACACCGGGGAGCTGTTTTTT.

The rearrangement uses TRBV7-3 and TRBJ1-6, with 7 bases lining up with TRBD1. The germline V gene encodes CDR1 SGHTA and CDR2 FQGTGA. The CDR3 consists of 15 residues. J was trimmed by 6 bases and V by 5 bases; bases with no gene match: 7. This CDR3 is CASSKGTAGNSPLHF. The CDR3 DNA follows: TGTGCCAGCAGCAAAGGGACAGCGGGTAATTCACCCCTCCACTTT.